These 10 T cell receptor beta chains came from one sample sequenced in a study of CD8 T cells in ankylosing spondylitis. TCRdb passed the 5' RACE reads through MiXCR, listing each CDR3 protein once. The repertoire includes about 240,000 distinct CDR3 sequences, 8% to 9.5% of them detected once, and approximately 6.2% sits in the top ten. Sequenced: blood, either unsorted or a sorted T cell fraction (not recorded which). These receptors all stem from a male donor with ankylosing spondylitis or in good health (not recorded which).

This clonotype came up many times. The chain carries TRBV12-3 or TRBV12-4 and TRBJ2-1, with TRBD1 matching 8 bases. The CDR3 is 15 residues long. Germline trimming cut 4 bases from V and 3 bases from J; bases unmatched to any gene: 5. The CDR3 nucleotides are TGTGCCAGCAGTTCCCACGGGACAGGCTACAATGAGCAGTTCTTC. Amino acid sequence: CASSSHGTGYNEQFF.

This clonotype has at least ten counts. V usage is TRBV2 and J usage is TRBJ2-5; no clear D gene. Trimming shortened V by 6 bases and J by 4 bases, and 12 bases separated the two germline ends. This CDR3 has 13 residues. Looked up from germline, CDR1 is SNHLY and CDR2 is FYNNEI. CDR3 protein: CASRTGPLETQYF. The CDR3, as DNA: TGTGCCAGCAGGACCGGGCCCCTAGAGACCCAGTACTTC.

In its sample, this clonotype was seen a few times. The chain employs TRBV18 and TRBJ2-6; D unclear. V lost 3 bases, J lost 2 bases, and 11 bases lay in between. The CDR3 is 16 residues long. From germline, CDR1 is KGHSH and CDR2 LQKENI. CDR3 in DNA: TGTGCCAGCTCACCCACCCACGTCGCTGGGGCCAACGTCCTGACTTTC. Encoded protein: CASSPTHVAGANVLTF.

This clonotype was seen many times. The chain links TRBV5-6 to TRBJ2-1; D might be TRBD1 or TRBD2, each matching 5 bases. Per the germline V gene, CDR1 is SGHDT and CDR2 is YYEEEE. The ends were cut back, 0 bases at V and 5 bases at J, with 15 bases in the middle. CDR3 length equals 16 residues. CDR3: CASSLAWDGTNNEQFF. The CDR3 DNA reads TGTGCCAGCAGCTTGGCATGGGATGGGACCAACAATGAGCAGTTCTTC.

The CDR3 sequence is CASSVSQGSYEQYF. The DNA of the CDR3 is TGTGCCAGCAGCGTATCACAGGGCTCCTACGAGCAGTACTTC. The V and J genes are TRBV6-2 or TRBV6-3 and TRBJ2-7; D is perhaps TRBD1 (6 bases). V was cut by 6 bases and J by 0 bases, with 12 bases left in between. Germline lookup yields CDR1 MNHEY and CDR2 SVGEGT. CDR3 size: 14 residues.

This clonotype showed up just a few times. The genes are TRBV12-3 or TRBV12-4 and TRBJ1-5, with D tentatively TRBD1 (6 bases). The CDR3 runs to 15 residues. V gave up 6 bases and J gave up 0 bases, with 12 bases separating them. DNA of the CDR3: TGTGCCAGCAGACCCGGACAGTATAGCAATCAGCCCCAGCATTTT. Its translation is CASRPGQYSNQPQHF.

Many counts were recorded for this clonotype. The chain joins TRBV6-2 or TRBV6-3 to TRBJ2-2; no reliable D call. The CDR3 has 12 amino acids. CDR1 MNHEY and CDR2 SVGEGT come from the germline V gene. V was shortened by 10 bases and J by 6 bases, with 12 bases between the two germline ends. The CDR3 nucleotides read TGTGCCATCCAGGACGCCGCCGGGGAGCTGTTTTTT. As protein: CAIQDAAGELFF.

Many counts were recorded for this clonotype. The chain is built from TRBV29-1 and TRBJ1-2; 9 nucleotides match TRBD1. The germline V gene has CDR1 SQVTM and CDR2 ANQGSEA. The CDR3 is 13 residues long. Trimming at V came to 4 bases and at J to 3 bases, leaving 3 bases not matched to a gene. CDR3 DNA: TGCAGCGTTGTGGACAGGGGCGACTATGGCTACACCTTC. Amino acid sequence: CSVVDRGDYGYTF.

This clonotype was picked up many times. V usage is TRBV5-6 and J usage is TRBJ1-1; a possible D gene is TRBD1 (5 bases). This CDR3 is 13 amino acids long. The V end lost 4 bases, the J end lost 5 bases, and 12 bases lay between the germline ends. The germline gives CDR1 SGHDT, CDR2 YYEEEE. The CDR3 loop reads CASSRRGRTEAFF. CDR3 sequence (DNA): TGTGCCAGCAGCCGGAGGGGTAGGACTGAAGCTTTCTTT.

The rearrangement links TRBV7-2 to TRBJ2-3, with 8 bases aligning to TRBD1. This CDR3 spans 15 amino acids. The V gene's germline CDR1 is SGHTA and CDR2 FQGNSA. V lost 5 bases and J lost 4; bases outside the gene matches: 8. CDR3 loop: CASSLTGASADTQYF. DNA of the CDR3: TGTGCCAGCAGCCTGACAGGGGCCTCCGCAGATACGCAGTATTTT. The variable domain in full, with the rest retrieved from reference TRBV7-2 and TRBJ2-3, is GAGVSQSPSNKVTEKGKDVELRCDPISGHTALYWYRQSLGQGLEFLIYFQGNSAPDKSGLPSDRFSAERTGGSVSTLTIQRTQQEDSAVYLCASSLTGASADTQYFGPGTRLTVL.